The T cell receptor (beta chain) under discussion was sequenced for a study of blood T cell repertoires in COVID-19 (dated by TCRdb to 2019 to 2021). Regarding the study in general: Collaborator samples came from the United States, Italy and Spain and covered acute and convalescent phases of COVID-19. The prospective study material was composed of cDNA or gDNA derived from T cells, B-cell-depleted T cells, or PBMCs. Subjects who had been exposed to COVID-19, were actively infected with it, or had recovered from it provided the deeply sampled blood TCRbeta repertoires that made up the dataset. A freely available public database, intended as a resource for researchers studying the immune response to SARS-CoV-2, is where the repertoires were released. Samples were obtained from the ongoing ImmuneRACE study (first 160 participants) and from over 1,000 subjects provided by 6 global collaborators. A de-identified subject ID, COVID-19 status, age in years and sex were almost always included in the sample metadata. Where HLA class I and class II types were available, the types were taken from metadata supplied by the sample provider, not from assay-based typing.

Here is what the overall study found, with its caveats: The quantity of clinical and demographic metadata differed by source and by participant and was supplied without curation.

Including the terminal cysteine and phenylalanine, the CDR3 comprises 13 residues. The CDR3 DNA has 39 bases and is translated from base 1. The germline V gene yields MDHEN for CDR1 and SYDVKM for CDR2. Compared with germline, V lacks 7 bases and J lacks 7 bases; bases without a gene match: 4. Collaborating institutions collected whole blood in K2EDTA tubes following their own protocols. For TCRbeta analysis, collaborator samples were shipped as frozen whole blood, as isolated PBMCs, or as DNA extracted from either sample type. Points on this clone: Which antigen it targets is not known. No base-level quality is on record; no much larger clone is a single base apart.

TCRbeta CDR3 regions were amplified from genomic DNA using the immunoSEQ Assay, a bias-controlled multiplex PCR. On the study's bioinformatics: Within the assay, amplification of reference gene primers was used to estimate how many nucleated cells each sample contained. To quantify the absolute abundance of each unique TCRbeta CDR3 rearrangement, sequence reads were collapsed and filtered. For each sample, productive Simpson clonality was calculated by taking the square root of Simpson's diversity index across productive rearrangements. TCRdb limited this immuneACCESS table to in-frame rearrangements with V and J called. A share of clones is missing; checked studies link under half to unresolved V genes, and the rest is unexplained. That table furnishes V, J and clone size, whereas the DNA furnished D and trimming. Here the sample has approximately 380,000 clones; around 85% occur a single time. In total, the top ten clones hold roughly 3.6% of the sample.

Sequencing input: peripheral blood. This receptor was taken from a woman younger than 30 with acute or convalescent COVID-19. The rearrangement combines TRBV28 with TRBJ2-1, with 10 middle bases fitting TRBD2. The CDR3 sequence is CASTSGRMNEQFF. The nucleotide sequence reads as follows: TGTGCCAGCACTAGCGGGAGAATGAATGAGCAGTTCTTC.